This is a list of T cell receptor beta chains from one sample in a study of T cell responses to AZD1222 COVID-19 vaccine. This table comes from immunoSEQ multiplex PCR, and its TCRdb copy is limited to in-frame clones, with some not included. The sample lists around 45,000 clones, 90% occurring once. Specimen: peripheral blood, collected 28 days after the second AZD1222 dose. The receptors come from an adult who received the AZD1222 COVID-19 vaccine. CDR3s include the opening cysteine and the closing phenylalanine or tryptophan. A clone size is listed for some rows: how often the clone was seen (once, few, many), or a class if it is expanded.

>-|TRBJ1-2|TRBV6-5
CASSSRSHTMGGYTF
>once|TRBJ1-5|TRBV18
CASSPLQANSNQPQHF
>-|TRBJ2-6|TRBV27
CASSYLGLESGANVLTF
>-|TRBJ2-6|TRBV13
CASSLGGTGITGANVLTF
>-|TRBJ2-1|TRBV3-1/TRBV3-2
CASSEGLAGGPPDEQFF
>-|TRBJ1-3|TRBV9
CASSVGGTGNTIYF
>-|TRBJ1-2|TRBV7-9
CASRRSDRGGANYGYTF
>-|TRBJ1-1|TRBV12-5
CASGLGVNTEAFF
>few|TRBJ1-5|TRBV5-8
CASSATGQPQHF
>-|TRBJ1-5|TRBV12-3/TRBV12-4
CASSSLRNQPQHF
>-|TRBJ2-7|TRBV19
CASSRTSDEQYF
>once|TRBJ1-3|TRBV11-2
CASSLGLVSGNTIYF
>-|TRBJ1-3|TRBV7-2
CASSPQDKPGNTIYF
>-|TRBJ1-1|TRBV7-8
CASSQQGAIMNTEAFF
>medium-sized|TRBJ2-2|TRBV5-4
CASTSDRGGDTGELFF
>once|TRBJ1-2|TRBV10-2
CASSESGQAEGGYTF